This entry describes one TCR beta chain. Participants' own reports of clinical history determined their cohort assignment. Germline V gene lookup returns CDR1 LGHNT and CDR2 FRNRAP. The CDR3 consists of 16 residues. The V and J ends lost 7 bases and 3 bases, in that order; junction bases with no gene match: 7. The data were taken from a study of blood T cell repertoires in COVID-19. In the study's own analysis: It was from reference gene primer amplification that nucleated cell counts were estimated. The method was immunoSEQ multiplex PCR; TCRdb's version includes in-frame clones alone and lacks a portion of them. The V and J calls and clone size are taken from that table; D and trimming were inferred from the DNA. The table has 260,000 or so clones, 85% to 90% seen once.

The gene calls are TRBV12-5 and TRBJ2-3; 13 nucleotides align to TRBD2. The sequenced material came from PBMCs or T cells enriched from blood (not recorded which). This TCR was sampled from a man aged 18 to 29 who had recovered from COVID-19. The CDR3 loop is CASARRLAGGTDTQYF. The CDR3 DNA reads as TGTGCTAGTGCCCGCCGACTAGCGGGGGGAACAGATACGCAGTATTTT.